This TCR beta chain is from a study of T cell responses to AZD1222 COVID-19 vaccine. Study conclusions and caveats: Across the whole spike, CD4 TCRs peaked at regions 160-218 and 743-854. Repertoires were obtained solely post-peak T cell response. Close to half of all spike-specific TCRs reportedly target regions of the variants that are unmutated.

About this clone: Its antigen is still unknown.

The CDR3 is made up of 13 amino acids. The V end lost 1 base, the J end lost 8 bases, and 8 bases lay between the germline ends. Germline-derived CDR1 and CDR2 are SGHTA and FQGTGA. Clones were read by immunoSEQ multiplex PCR, and TCRdb kept only the in-frame ones, dropping some. The sample has about 120,000 clones, more than 85% seen once. The chain joins TRBV7-3 to TRBJ1-4; possible D gene TRBD1, 5 bases. This clonotype was obtained from an adult in good health. Here the sequenced sample was peripheral blood, taken on day 0 of AZD1222 vaccination. CDR3 amino acids: CASSLKRGEKLFF. CDR3 nucleotide sequence: TGTGCCAGCAGCTTAAAGAGGGGAGAAAAACTGTTTTTT.